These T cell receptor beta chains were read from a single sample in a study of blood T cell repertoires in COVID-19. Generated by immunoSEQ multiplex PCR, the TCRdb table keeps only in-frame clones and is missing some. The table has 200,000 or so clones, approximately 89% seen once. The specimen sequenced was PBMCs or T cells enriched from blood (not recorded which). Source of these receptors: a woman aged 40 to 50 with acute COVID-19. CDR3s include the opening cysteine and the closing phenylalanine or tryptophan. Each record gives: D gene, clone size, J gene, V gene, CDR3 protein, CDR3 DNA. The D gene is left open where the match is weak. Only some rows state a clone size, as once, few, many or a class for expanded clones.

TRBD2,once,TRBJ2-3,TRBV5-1,CASFSGGSTDTQYF,TGCGCCAGCTTCAGCGGGGGGAGCACAGATACGCAGTATTTT
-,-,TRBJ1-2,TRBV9,CASSVVPGGQMAYTF,TGTGCCAGCAGCGTAGTGCCGGGAGGGCAGATGGCTTACACCTTC
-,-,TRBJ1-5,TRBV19,CASSIGGTAESQHF,TGTGCCAGTAGTATAGGCGGCACCGCAGAGTCCCAGCATTTT
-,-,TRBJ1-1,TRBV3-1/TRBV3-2,CASRLTQNTEAFF,TGTGCCAGCAGACTAACTCAGAACACTGAAGCTTTCTTT
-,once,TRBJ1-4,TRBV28,CASSPVLGADEKLFF,TGTGCCAGCAGTCCTGTATTGGGGGCAGATGAAAAACTGTTTTTT
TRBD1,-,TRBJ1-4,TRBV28,CASGSTGQGADEKLFF,TGTGCCAGCGGTTCGACCGGACAGGGGGCCGATGAAAAACTGTTTTTT
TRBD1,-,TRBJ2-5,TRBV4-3,CASSRDRGQETQYF,TGCGCCAGCAGCCGGGACAGGGGACAAGAGACCCAGTACTTC
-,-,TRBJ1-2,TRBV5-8,CASSLQYYGYTF,TGTGCCAGCAGCTTGCAGTACTATGGCTACACCTTC
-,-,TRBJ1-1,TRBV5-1,CASSDNRVTTEAFF,TGCGCCAGCAGCGACAACAGGGTGACCACTGAAGCTTTCTTT
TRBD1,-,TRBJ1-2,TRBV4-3,CASSNRDRAGYTF,TGCGCCAGCAGCAACCGGGACAGGGCTGGCTACACCTTC
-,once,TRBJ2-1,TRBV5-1,CASAGEDPYNEQFF,TGCGCCAGCGCCGGGGAGGATCCCTACAATGAGCAGTTCTTC